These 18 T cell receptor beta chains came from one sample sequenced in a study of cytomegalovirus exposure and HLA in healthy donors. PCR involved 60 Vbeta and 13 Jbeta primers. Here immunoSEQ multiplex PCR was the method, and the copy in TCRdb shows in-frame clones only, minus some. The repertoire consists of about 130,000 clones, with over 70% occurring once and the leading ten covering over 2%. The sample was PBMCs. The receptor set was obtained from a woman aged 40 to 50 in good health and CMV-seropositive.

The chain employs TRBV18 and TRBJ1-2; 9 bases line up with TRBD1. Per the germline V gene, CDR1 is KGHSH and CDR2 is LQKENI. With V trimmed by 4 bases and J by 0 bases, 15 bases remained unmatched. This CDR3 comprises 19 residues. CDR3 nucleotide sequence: TGTGCCAGCTCACGCCGGGGCGGGACAGGGAATGGAGCTAACTATGGCTACACCTTC. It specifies CASSRRGGTGNGANYGYTF.

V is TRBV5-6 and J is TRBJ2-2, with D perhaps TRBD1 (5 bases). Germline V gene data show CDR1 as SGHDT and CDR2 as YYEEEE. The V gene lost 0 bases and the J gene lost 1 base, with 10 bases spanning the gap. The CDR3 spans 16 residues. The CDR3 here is CASSLVGAMNTGELFF. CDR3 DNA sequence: TGTGCCAGCAGCTTGGTTGGGGCGATGAACACCGGGGAGCTGTTTTTT.

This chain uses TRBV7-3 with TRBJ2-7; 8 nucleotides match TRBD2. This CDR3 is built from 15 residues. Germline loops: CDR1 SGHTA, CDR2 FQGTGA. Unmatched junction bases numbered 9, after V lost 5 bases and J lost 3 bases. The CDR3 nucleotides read TGTGCCAGCAGCCCAGGCGGGGGGTTAGGCTACGAGCAGTACTTC. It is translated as CASSPGGGLGYEQYF. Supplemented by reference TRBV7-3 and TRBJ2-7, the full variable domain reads GAGVSQTPSNKVTEKGKYVELRCDPISGHTALYWYRQSLGQGPEFLIYFQGTGAADDSGLPNDRFFAVRPEGSVSTLKIQRTERGDSAVYLCASSPGGGLGYEQYFGPGTRLTVT.

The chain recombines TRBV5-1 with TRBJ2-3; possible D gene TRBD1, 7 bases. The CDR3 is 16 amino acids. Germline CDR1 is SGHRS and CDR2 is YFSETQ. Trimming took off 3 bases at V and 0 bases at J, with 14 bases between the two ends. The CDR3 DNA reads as TGCGCCAGCAGCTCCCAGGGGGACTTTAGCACAGATACGCAGTATTTT. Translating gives CASSSQGDFSTDTQYF.

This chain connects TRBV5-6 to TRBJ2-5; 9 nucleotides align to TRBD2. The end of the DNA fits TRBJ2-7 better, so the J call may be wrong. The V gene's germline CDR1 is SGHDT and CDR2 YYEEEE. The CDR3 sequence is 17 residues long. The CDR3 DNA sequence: TGTGCCAGCAGCTTGGCGGCTAGCGGGACCGTCTCCTACGAGCAGTACTTC. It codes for CASSLAASGTVSYEQYF.

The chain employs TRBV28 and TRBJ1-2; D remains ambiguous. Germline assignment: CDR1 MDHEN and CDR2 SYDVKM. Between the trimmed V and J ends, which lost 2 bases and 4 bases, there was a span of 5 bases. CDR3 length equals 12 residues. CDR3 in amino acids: CASSLGSYGYTF. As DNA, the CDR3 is TGTGCCAGCAGTTTAGGCAGCTATGGCTACACCTTC.

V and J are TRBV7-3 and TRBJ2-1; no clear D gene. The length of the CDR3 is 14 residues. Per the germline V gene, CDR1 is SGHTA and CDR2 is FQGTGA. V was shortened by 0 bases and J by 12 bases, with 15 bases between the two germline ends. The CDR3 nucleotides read TGTGCCAGCAGCTTAACTCCTGACACCCAGTCGCAGTTCTTC. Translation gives CASSLTPDTQSQFF.

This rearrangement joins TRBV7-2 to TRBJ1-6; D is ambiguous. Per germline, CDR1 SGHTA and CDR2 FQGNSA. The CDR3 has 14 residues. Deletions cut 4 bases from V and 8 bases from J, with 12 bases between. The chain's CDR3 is CASSSDISYSPLHF. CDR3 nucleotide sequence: TGTGCCAGCAGCTCCGACATTAGTTATTCACCCCTCCACTTT. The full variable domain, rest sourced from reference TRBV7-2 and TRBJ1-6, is GAGVSQSPSNKVTEKGKDVELRCDPISGHTALYWYRQSLGQGLEFLIYFQGNSAPDKSGLPSDRFSAERTGGSVSTLTIQRTQQEDSAVYLCASSSDISYSPLHFGNGTRLTVT.

The CDR3 is CASRGQYEQYF. CDR3 in DNA: TGTGCCAGCAGAGGACAGTACGAGCAGTACTTC. This chain links TRBV6-5 with TRBJ2-7; tentative D call: TRBD1 (6 bases). V lost 6 bases to trimming and J lost 4 bases, with 7 bases between them. The CDR3 is 11 residues long. Germline CDR1 is MNHEY and CDR2 is SVGAGI.

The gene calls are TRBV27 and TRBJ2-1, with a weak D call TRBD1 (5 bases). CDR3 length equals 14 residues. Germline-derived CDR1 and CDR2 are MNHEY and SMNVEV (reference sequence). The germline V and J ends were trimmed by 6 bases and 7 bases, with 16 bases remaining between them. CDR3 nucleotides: TGTGCCAGCAGCCCACAGGCTAGTTGGAATGAGCAGTTCTTC. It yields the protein CASSPQASWNEQFF.

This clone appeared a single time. The CDR3 coding sequence is TGTGCCAGCAGCTTAGGCGGAGCCGGCACAGATACGCAGTATTTT. The encoded protein is CASSLGGAGTDTQYF. The chain has TRBV7-6 and TRBJ2-3; no clear D. Between the trimmed V and J ends, which lost 1 base and 1 base, there was a span of 9 bases. The CDR3 runs to 15 residues. Germline V lookup: CDR1 SGHVS, CDR2 FNYEAQ.

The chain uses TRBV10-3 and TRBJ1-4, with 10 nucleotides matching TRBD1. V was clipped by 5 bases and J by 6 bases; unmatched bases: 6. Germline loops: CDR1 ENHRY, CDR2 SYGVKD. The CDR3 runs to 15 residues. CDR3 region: CAISQTGGGDEKLFF. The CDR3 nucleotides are TGTGCCATCAGTCAGACAGGGGGCGGAGATGAAAAACTGTTTTTT.

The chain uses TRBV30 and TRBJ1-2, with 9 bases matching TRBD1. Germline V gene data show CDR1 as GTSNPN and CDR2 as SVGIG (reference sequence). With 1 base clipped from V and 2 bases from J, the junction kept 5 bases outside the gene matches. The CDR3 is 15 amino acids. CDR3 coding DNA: TGTGCCTGGAGTGGGGGACAGGGAGCGAACTATGGCTACACCTTC. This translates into CAWSGGQGANYGYTF.

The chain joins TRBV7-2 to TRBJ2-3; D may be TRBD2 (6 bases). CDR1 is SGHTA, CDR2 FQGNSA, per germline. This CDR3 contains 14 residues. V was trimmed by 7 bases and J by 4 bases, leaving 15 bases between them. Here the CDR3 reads CASTTGRPPDTQYF. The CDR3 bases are TGTGCCAGCACCACCGGGAGACCGCCAGATACGCAGTATTTT.

Here the CDR3 DNA reads TGTGCCAGCGCAGAAAAACCCGGGACAGGAGACTACGAGCAGTACTTC. It specifies CASAEKPGTGDYEQYF. This sequence joins TRBV27 and TRBJ2-7; 8 bases are shared with TRBD1. This CDR3 has 16 amino acids. Germline-derived CDR1 and CDR2 are MNHEY and SMNVEV (reference sequence). J gave up 3 bases and V 8 bases, and 15 bases lay outside the gene matches.

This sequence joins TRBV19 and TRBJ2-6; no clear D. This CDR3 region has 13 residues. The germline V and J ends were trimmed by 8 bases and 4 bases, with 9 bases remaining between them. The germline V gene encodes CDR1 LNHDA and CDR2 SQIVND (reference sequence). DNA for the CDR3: TGTGCCAGTGCAGGATCCGGGGCCAACGTCCTGACTTTC. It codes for CASAGSGANVLTF.

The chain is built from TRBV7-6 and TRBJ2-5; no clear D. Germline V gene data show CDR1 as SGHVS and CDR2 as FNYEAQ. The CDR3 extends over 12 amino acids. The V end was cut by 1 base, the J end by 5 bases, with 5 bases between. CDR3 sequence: CASSLVAETQYF. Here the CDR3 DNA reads TGTGCCAGCAGCTTAGTTGCGGAGACCCAGTACTTC.

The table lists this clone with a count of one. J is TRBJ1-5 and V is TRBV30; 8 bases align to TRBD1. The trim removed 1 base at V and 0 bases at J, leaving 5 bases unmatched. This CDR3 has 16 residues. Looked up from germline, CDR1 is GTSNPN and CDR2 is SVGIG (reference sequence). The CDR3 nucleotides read TGTGCCTGGAGTGAGGGACAGGTTTATAGCAATCAGCCCCAGCATTTT. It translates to CAWSEGQVYSNQPQHF.